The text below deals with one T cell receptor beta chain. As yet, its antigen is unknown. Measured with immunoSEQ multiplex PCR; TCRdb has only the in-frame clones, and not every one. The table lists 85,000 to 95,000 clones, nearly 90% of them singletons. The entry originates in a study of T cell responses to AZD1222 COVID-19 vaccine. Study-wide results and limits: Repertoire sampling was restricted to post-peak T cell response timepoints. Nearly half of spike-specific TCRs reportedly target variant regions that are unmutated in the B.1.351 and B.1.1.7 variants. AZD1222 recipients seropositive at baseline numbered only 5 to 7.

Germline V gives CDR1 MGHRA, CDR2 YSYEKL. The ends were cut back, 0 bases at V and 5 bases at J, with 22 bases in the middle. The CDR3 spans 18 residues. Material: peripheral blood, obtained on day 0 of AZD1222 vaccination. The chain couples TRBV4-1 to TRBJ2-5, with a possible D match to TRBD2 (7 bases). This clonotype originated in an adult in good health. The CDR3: CASSQDPQGGIKGETQYF. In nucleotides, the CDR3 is TGCGCCAGCAGCCAAGATCCACAGGGAGGGATCAAGGGGGAGACCCAGTACTTC.